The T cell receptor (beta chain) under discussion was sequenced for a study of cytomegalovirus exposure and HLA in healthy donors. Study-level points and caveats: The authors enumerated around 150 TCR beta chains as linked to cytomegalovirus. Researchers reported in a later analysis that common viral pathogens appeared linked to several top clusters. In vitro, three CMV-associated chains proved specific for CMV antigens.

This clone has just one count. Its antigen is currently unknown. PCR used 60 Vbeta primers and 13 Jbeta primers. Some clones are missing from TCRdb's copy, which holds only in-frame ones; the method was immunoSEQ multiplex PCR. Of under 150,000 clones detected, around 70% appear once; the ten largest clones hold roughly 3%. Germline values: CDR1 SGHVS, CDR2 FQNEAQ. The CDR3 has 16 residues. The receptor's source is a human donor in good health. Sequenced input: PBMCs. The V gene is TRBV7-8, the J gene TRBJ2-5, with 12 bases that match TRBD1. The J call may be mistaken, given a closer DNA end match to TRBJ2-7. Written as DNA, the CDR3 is TGTGCCAGCAGCTTAGCCGGGACAGGGGGCGAATACGAGCAGTACTTC. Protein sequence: CASSLAGTGGEYEQYF.